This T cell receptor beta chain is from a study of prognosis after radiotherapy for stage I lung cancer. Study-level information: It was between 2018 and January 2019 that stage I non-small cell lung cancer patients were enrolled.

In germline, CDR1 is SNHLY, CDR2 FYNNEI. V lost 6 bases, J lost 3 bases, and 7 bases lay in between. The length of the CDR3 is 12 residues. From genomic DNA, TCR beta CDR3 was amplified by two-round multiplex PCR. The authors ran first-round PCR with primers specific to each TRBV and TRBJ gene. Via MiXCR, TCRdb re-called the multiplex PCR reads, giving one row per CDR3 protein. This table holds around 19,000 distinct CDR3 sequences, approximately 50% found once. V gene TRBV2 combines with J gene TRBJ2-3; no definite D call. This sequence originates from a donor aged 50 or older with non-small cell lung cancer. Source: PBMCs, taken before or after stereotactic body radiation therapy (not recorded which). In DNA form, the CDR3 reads TGTGCCAGCAGAATTTTTACAGATACGCAGTATTTT. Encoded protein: CASRIFTDTQYF.